These 8 T cell receptor beta chains were all obtained from the same sample, sequenced in a study of T cell repertoires in cytomegalovirus infection. TCRdb recomputed calls from the reads with MiXCR, one row per CDR3 protein. Of roughly 500,000 distinct CDR3 sequences in the sample, about 44% were seen once. Their recognized antigens are unknown. Specimen: cultured PBMCs, collected from culture after CMV antigen stimulation. The receptors shown here come from a human donor in good health (CMV status not recorded). Some clones in this sample may be carry-over from other donors' samples.

V gene TRBV10-3 combines with J gene TRBJ1-2; D remains ambiguous. The CDR3 is 13 amino acids. Between the trimmed V and J ends, which lost 3 bases and 4 bases, there was a span of 9 bases. CDR1 and CDR2 (germline): ENHRY, SYGVKD. The CDR3 sequence is CAISESEGYGYTF. CDR3 DNA: TGTGCCATCAGTGAATCCGAGGGCTATGGCTACACCTTC.

This sequence joins TRBV6-2 or TRBV6-3 and TRBJ2-2, with 10 bases lining up with TRBD1. CDR3 length: 17 residues. V was pared by 6 bases and J by 4 bases, with 11 bases of the junction left unmatched. Germline V gene sequence: CDR1 MNHEY, CDR2 SVGEGT. The CDR3: CASSPLPDRGPTGELFF. CDR3 DNA sequence: TGTGCCAGCAGCCCACTACCCGACAGGGGGCCCACCGGGGAGCTGTTTTTT.

Notes on this clonotype: The missing conserved phenylalanine or tryptophan at the end of this CDR3 makes a read error likely. The chain has TRBV7-2 and TRBJ2-3; 10 bases agree with TRBD1. This CDR3 is built from 14 residues. J was trimmed by 6 bases and V by 4 bases; bases with no gene match: 4. CDR1 and CDR2 (germline): SGHTA, FQGNSA. DNA of the CDR3: TGTGCCAGCAGCTCTTCGGGACAGGGGGATACGCAGTATTCT. It specifies CASSSSGQGDTQYS.

The CDR3 loop is CATSDGSGQPQHF. In DNA, the CDR3 is TGTGCCACCAGTGACGGAAGCGGGCAGCCCCAGCATTTT. The chain couples TRBV24-1 to TRBJ1-5; D not certain. Trimming cost V 4 bases and J 7 bases, with 10 bases left between them. CDR3 size: 13 residues. Germline V gene data show CDR1 as KGHDR and CDR2 as SFDVKD.

The CDR3 loop is CASSFSGRNSYEQYF. In DNA form, the CDR3 reads TGTGCCAGCAGTTTTTCGGGACGGAACTCCTACGAGCAGTACTTC. The chain joins TRBV12-3 or TRBV12-4 to TRBJ2-7; D tentatively reads TRBD1 or TRBD2 (5 bases each). V shed 3 bases and J shed 0 bases, with 12 bases lying between them. The CDR3 is 15 amino acids.

The V gene is TRBV7-4, the J gene TRBJ2-7, with D hard to call. V was clipped by 2 bases and J by 3 bases, with 8 bases between them. Germline-derived CDR1 and CDR2 are SGHVT and SQSDAQ. This CDR3 comprises 13 residues. In DNA, the CDR3 is TGTGCCAGCAGCTTAAGCCATGACTACGAGCAGTACTTC. Amino acid sequence: CASSLSHDYEQYF.

The DNA for the CDR3 is TGTGCCAGCAGCCCACCAAGCGGGGGGCGAGATCAGCAGTTCTTC. This translates into CASSPPSGGRDQQFF. The chain uses TRBV7-2 and TRBJ2-1, with 9 bases aligning to TRBD2. Germline V gene lookup returns CDR1 SGHTA and CDR2 FQGNSA. Trimming took 5 bases from V and 11 from J; bases not matched to a gene: 13. The CDR3 totals 15 residues.

The count of this clonotype is one. Here the CDR3 reads CAISGGGEQYF. Here the CDR3 DNA reads TGTGCCATCAGTGGGGGGGGTGAGCAGTACTTC. The chain joins TRBV10-3 to TRBJ2-7; 7 bases agree with TRBD2. V lost 4 bases, J lost 7 bases, and 1 base stayed unmatched. CDR1 is ENHRY, CDR2 SYGVKD, per germline. The CDR3 totals 11 residues.